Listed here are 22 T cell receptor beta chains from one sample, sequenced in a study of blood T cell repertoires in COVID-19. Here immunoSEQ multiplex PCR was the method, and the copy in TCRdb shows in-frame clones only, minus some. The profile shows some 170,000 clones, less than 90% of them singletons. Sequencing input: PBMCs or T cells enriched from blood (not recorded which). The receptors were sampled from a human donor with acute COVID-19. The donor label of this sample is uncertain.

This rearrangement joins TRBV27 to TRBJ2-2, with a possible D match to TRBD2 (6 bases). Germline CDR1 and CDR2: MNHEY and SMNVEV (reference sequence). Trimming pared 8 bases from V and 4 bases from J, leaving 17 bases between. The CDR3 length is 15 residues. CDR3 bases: TGTGCCAGCTACTGGAGTGGGAGGCCCACCGGGGAGCTGTTTTTT. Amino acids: CASYWSGRPTGELFF.

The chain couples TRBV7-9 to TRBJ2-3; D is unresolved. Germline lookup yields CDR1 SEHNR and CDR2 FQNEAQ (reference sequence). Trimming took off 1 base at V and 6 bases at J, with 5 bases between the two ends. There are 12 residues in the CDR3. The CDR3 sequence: CASSLGLDTQYF. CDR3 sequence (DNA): TGTGCCAGCAGCTTAGGGCTGGATACGCAGTATTTT. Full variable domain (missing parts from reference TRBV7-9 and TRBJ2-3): DTGVSQNPRHKITKRGQNVTFRCDPISEHNRLYWYRQTLGQGPEFLTYFQNEAQLEKSRLLSDRFSAERPKGSFSTLEIQRTEQGDSAMYLCASSLGLDTQYFGPGTRLTVL.

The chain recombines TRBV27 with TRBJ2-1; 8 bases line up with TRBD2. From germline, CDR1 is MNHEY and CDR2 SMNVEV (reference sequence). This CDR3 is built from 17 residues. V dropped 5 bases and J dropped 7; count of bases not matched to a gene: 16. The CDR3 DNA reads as TGTGCCAGCAGTCTTGAGGCACCGGGGGGGTCGGAGAATGAGCAGTTCTTC. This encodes CASSLEAPGGSENEQFF.

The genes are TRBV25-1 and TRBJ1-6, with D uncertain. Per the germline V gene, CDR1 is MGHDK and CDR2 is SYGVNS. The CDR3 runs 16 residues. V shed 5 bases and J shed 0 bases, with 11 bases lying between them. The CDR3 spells CASSPSGLSYNSPLHF. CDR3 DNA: TGTGCCAGCAGTCCAAGCGGACTCTCCTATAATTCACCCCTCCACTTT.

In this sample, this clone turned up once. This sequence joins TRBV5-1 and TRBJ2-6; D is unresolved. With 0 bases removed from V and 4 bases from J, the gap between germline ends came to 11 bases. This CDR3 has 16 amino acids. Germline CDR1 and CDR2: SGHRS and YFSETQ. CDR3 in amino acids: CASSLVGPQGANVLTF. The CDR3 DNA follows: TGCGCCAGCAGCTTGGTTGGGCCGCAGGGGGCCAACGTCCTGACTTTC.

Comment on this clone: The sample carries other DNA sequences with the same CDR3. CDR3 bases: TGCGCCAGCAGCTTGGGGCAGGGGGGAGAGACCCAGTACTTC. As protein: CASSLGQGGETQYF. The genes are TRBV5-1 and TRBJ2-5, with D tentatively TRBD1 (7 bases). CDR1 is SGHRS and CDR2 is YFSETQ in the germline V gene. The CDR3 has 14 amino acids. Trimming stripped 0 bases from V and 4 bases from J, with 10 bases between. Full variable domain (missing parts from reference TRBV5-1 and TRBJ2-5): KAGVTQTPRYLIKTRGQQVTLSCSPISGHRSVSWYQQTPGQGLQFLFEYFSETQRNKGNFPGRFSGRQFSNSRSEMNVSTLELGDSALYLCASSLGQGGETQYFGPGTRLLVL.

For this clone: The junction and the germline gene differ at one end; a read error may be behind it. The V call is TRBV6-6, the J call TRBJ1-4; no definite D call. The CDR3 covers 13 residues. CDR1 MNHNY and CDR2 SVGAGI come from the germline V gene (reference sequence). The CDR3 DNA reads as TGTGCCGGCAGTTCCCATCAGGATGAAAAACTGTTTTTT. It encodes CAGSSHQDEKLFF.

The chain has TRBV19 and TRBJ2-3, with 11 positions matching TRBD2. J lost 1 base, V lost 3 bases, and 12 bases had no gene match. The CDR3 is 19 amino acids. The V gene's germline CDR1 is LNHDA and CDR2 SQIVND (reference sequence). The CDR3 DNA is TGTGCCAGTAGTATGTGGGTAGCGGGGGGGCCGGGCGGCACAGATACGCAGTATTTT. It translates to CASSMWVAGGPGGTDTQYF.

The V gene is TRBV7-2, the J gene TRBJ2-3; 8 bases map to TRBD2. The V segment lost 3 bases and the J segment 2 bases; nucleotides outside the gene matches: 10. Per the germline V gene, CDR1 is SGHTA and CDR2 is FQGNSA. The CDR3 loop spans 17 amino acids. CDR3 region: CASSLTKRGRDTDTQYF. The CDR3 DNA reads TGTGCCAGCAGCTTGACCAAGCGGGGGAGAGACACAGATACGCAGTATTTT.

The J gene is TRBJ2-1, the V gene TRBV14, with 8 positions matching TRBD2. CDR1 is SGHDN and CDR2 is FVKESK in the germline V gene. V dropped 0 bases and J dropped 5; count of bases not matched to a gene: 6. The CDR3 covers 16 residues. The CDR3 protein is CASSQDPAGADNEQFF. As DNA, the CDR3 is TGTGCCAGCAGCCAAGATCCAGCGGGGGCCGACAATGAGCAGTTCTTC.

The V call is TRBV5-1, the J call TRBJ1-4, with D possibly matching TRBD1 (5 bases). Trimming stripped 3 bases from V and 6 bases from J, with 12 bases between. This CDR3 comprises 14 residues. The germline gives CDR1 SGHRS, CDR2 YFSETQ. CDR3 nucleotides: TGCGCCAGCAGCTCGGGGGGAAATGATGAAAAACTGTTTTTT. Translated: CASSSGGNDEKLFF.

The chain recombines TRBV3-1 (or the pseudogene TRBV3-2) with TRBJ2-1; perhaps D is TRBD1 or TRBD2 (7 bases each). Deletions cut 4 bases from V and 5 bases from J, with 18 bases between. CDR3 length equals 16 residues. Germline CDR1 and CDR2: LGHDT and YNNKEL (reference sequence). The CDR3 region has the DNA TGTGCCAGCAGCCCAGAGCGGGGACAGTTGGACAATGAGCAGTTCTTC. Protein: CASSPERGQLDNEQFF.

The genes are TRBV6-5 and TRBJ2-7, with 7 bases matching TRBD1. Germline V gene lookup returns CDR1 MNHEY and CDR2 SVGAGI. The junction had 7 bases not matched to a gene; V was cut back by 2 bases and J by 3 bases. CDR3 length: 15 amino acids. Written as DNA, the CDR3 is TGTGCCAGCAGTTACCTGGGGGACAGACTCTACGAGCAGTACTTC. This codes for CASSYLGDRLYEQYF.

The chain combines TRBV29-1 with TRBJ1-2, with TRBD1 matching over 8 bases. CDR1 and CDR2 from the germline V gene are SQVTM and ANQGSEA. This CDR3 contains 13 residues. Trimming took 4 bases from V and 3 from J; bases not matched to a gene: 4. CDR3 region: CSVGQTGDYGYTF. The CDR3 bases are TGCAGCGTTGGCCAGACAGGGGACTATGGCTACACCTTC.

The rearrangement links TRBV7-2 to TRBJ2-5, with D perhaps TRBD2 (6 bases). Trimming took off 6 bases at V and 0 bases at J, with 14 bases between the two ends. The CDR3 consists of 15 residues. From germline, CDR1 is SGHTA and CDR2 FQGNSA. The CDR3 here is CASSGGRGNQETQYF. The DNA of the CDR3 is TGTGCCAGCAGTGGAGGCCGGGGGAACCAAGAGACCCAGTACTTC.

CDR3 bases: TGTGCCAGCAGCGTAGATGGGACAGGGTACGAGTCGGGTTACAATGAGCAGTTCTTC. Translating gives CASSVDGTGYESGYNEQFF. This chain joins TRBV9 and TRBJ2-1; 9 nucleotides match TRBD1. Germline CDR1 is SGDLS and CDR2 is YYNGEE. The V gene end was trimmed by 0 bases and the J gene end by 4 bases; junction bases not matched to a gene: 14. CDR3 length: 19 amino acids.

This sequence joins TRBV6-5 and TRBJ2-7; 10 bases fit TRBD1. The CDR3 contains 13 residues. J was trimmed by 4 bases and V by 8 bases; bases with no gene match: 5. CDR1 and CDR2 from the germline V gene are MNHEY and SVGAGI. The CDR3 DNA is TGTGCCAGCCAGGACAGGGGGACGTACGAGCAGTACTTC. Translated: CASQDRGTYEQYF.

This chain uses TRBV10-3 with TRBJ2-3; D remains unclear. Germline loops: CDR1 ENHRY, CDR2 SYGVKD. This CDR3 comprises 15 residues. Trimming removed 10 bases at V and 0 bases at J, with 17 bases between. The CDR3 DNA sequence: TGTGCCACCACCCAAGCGCATGCCAGCACAGATACGCAGTATTTT. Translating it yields CATTQAHASTDTQYF.

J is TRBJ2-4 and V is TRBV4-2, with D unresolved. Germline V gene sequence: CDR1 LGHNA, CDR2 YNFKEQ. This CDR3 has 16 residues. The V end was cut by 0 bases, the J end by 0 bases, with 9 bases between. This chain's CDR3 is CASSQERILAKNIQYF. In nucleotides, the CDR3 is TGTGCCAGCAGCCAAGAAAGAATACTAGCCAAAAACATTCAGTACTTC.

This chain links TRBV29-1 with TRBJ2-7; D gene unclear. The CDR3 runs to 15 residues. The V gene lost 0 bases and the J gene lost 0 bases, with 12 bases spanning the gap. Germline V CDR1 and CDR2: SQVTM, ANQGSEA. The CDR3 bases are TGCAGCGTTGAAGAACCCAACACAGCCTCCTACGAGCAGTACTTC. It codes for CSVEEPNTASYEQYF.

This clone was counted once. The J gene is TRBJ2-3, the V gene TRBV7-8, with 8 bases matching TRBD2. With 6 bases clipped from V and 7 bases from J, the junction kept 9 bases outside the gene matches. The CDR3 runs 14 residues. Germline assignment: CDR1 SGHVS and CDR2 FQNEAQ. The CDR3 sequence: CASSPSGGGYTQYF. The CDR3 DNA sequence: TGTGCCAGCAGTCCCAGCGGGGGTGGCTATACGCAGTATTTT.

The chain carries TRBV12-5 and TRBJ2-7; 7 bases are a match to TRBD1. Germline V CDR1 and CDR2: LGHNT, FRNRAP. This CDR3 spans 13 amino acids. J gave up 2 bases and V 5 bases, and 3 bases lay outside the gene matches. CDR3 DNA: TGTGCTAGTGGTCTGGACAGGCCCTACGAGCAGTACTTC. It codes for CASGLDRPYEQYF.